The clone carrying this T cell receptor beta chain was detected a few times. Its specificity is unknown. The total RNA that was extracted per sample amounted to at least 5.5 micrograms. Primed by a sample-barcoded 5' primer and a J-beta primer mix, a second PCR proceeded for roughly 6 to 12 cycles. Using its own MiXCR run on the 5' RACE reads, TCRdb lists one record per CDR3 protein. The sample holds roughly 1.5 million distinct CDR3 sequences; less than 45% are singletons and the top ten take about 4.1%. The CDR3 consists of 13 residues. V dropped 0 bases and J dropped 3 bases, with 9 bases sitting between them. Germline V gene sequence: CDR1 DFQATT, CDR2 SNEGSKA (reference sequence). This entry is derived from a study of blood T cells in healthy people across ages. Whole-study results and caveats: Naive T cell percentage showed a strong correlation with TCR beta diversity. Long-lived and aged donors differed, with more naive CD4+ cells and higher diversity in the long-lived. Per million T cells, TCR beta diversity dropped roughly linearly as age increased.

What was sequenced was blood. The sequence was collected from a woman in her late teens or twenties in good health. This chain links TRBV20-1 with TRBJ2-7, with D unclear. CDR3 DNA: TGCAGTGCTAGAGAGGGCACCTTCTACGAGCAGTACTTC. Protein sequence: CSAREGTFYEQYF.